A few counts support the clone carrying this T cell receptor beta chain. V lost 1 base to trimming and J lost 3 bases, with 12 bases between them. This CDR3 has 14 residues. The V gene's germline CDR1 is DFQATT and CDR2 SNEGSKA (reference sequence). TCRdb ran MiXCR on the 5' RACE reads and lists one entry per CDR3 protein. Among some 78,000 distinct CDR3 sequences listed, less than 5.5% were seen once. The data stem from a study of neurological immune-mediated disorders. The V call is TRBV20-1, the J call TRBJ1-2; perhaps TRBD1 as D (6 bases). The sequence derives from a woman in her 30s with multiple sclerosis. The sample comprised PBMCs. The CDR3 DNA reads TGCAGTGCTAGAGTTCGGGGGGCCCACTATGGCTACACCTTC. Its protein is CSARVRGAHYGYTF.